The entry below describes one TCR beta chain. CDR1 is LNHDA, CDR2 SQIVND, per germline (reference sequence). This CDR3 spans 14 amino acids. The junction had 9 bases not matched to a gene; V was cut back by 10 bases and J by 0 bases. This sample is drawn from a study of T cell responses to AZD1222 COVID-19 vaccine. The table came from immunoSEQ multiplex PCR; TCRdb's copy has only in-frame clones and leaves some out. The data show about 55,000 clones, about 90% seen once. The clonotype was recovered from an adult in good health. The rearrangement links TRBV19 to TRBJ2-7, with 7 bases aligning to TRBD2. Sample: peripheral blood, taken on day 0 of AZD1222 vaccination. Here the CDR3 DNA reads TGTGCCACTACCCAGCGGGGCGACTCCTACGAGCAGTACTTC. It encodes CATTQRGDSYEQYF.